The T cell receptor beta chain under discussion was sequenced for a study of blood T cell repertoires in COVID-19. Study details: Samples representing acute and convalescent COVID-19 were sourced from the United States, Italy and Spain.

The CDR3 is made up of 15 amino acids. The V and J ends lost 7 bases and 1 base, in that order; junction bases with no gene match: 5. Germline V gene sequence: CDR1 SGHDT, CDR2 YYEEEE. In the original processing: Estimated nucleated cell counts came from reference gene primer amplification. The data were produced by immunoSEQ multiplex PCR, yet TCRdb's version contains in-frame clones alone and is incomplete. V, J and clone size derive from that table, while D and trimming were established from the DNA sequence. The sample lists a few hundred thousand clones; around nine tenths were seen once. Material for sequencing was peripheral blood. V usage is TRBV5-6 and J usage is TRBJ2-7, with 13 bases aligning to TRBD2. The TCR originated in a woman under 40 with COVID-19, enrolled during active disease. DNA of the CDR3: TGTGCCAGCGGCCAACTAGCGGGAGGGTCCTACGAGCAGTACTTC. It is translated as CASGQLAGGSYEQYF.